The rows below give T cell receptor beta chains drawn from one sample of a study of identical twins. TCRdb itself ran the 5' RACE reads through MiXCR, one entry per CDR3 protein. The table has 450,000 to 600,000 distinct CDR3 sequences, approximately 20% seen once. Another study also made use of these data, one on yellow fever vaccine responses in identical twins.

The sample comprised CD4+ T cells sorted from blood. All receptors derive from a woman younger than 30 in good health. Both conserved end residues are trimmed from each CDR3. The order of the fields is CDR3 length, V gene, J gene, CDR3 protein.

13	TRBV5-1	TRBJ2-1	ASSLTGGSDNEQF
16	TRBV15	TRBJ2-5	ATSRDPTSGGGRETQY
14	TRBV2	TRBJ2-7	ASSELLALLSYEQY
12	TRBV10-3	TRBJ1-6	AISLDRINSPLH
13	TRBV12-3/TRBV12-4	TRBJ1-2	ASTIWTGKQSGYT
11	TRBV12-3/TRBV12-4	TRBJ1-6	ASSLGSNSPLH
11	TRBV20-1	TRBJ1-2	SASAGFDYGYT
11	TRBV24-1	TRBJ2-3	ATSDRGTDTQY
13	TRBV4-1	TRBJ2-7	ASSQDPGPSYEQY
13	TRBV27	TRBJ2-1	ASSLTSGTGNEQF
12	TRBV27	TRBJ1-1	ASLPHTMNTEAF
14	TRBV5-1	TRBJ2-3	ASSYRLAGSTDTQY
12	TRBV6-5	TRBJ1-1	ASSYSGKSTEAF
13	TRBV12-3/TRBV12-4	TRBJ1-1	ASSLDRGLSTEAF
15	TRBV6-1	TRBJ2-1	ASSPTGTSGIVHEQF
13	TRBV12-3/TRBV12-4	TRBJ1-2	ASKPSGSFHYGYT
13	TRBV20-1	TRBJ2-1	SASKATGSIYEQF
13	TRBV3-1	TRBJ2-1	ASSQEWAVYNEQF
11	TRBV4-1	TRBJ2-1	ASSQDTRYEQF
13	TRBV3-1	TRBJ1-1	ASSQGRGMNTEAF
12	TRBV7-6	TRBJ1-3	ASSLSRPGNTIY
11	TRBV12-3/TRBV12-4	TRBJ1-2	ASNRRNVYGYT
14	TRBV7-2	TRBJ2-1	ASSLIAILRNNEQF
9	TRBV20-1	TRBJ2-1	SARIRGAVV
13	TRBV10-3	TRBJ2-7	AISEARTSAYEQY
14	TRBV5-1	TRBJ2-2	ASSLFGYSNTGELF
13	TRBV5-1	TRBJ2-1	ASSISGSSYNEQF
11	TRBV7-8	TRBJ2-7	ASSFGGLYEQY
12	TRBV2	TRBJ2-1	ASSAQRGHNEQF
12	TRBV27	TRBJ2-1	ASRGTNSYNEQF
13	TRBV12-3/TRBV12-4	TRBJ1-5	ASSGGGESNQPQH
18	TRBV21-1	TRBJ2-7	ASSKPSTGLAGVRTYEQY
13	TRBV12-3/TRBV12-4	TRBJ2-2	ASSSRIKNTGELF
13	TRBV12-3/TRBV12-4	TRBJ2-3	ASSLVDTRTDTQY
8	TRBV29-1	TRBJ2-7	SVVHYEQY
14	TRBV27	TRBJ2-4	ASTTRGGEAKNIQY
14	TRBV2	TRBJ2-3	ASSGGLAGTGYPQY
14	TRBV9	TRBJ2-3	ASSVGLAGALDTQY
11	TRBV25-1	TRBJ2-2	ASSESGRAELF
12	TRBV20-1	TRBJ1-1	SAPGGKLNTEAF
15	TRBV11-2	TRBJ2-1	ASRSGWGAGGRDEQF